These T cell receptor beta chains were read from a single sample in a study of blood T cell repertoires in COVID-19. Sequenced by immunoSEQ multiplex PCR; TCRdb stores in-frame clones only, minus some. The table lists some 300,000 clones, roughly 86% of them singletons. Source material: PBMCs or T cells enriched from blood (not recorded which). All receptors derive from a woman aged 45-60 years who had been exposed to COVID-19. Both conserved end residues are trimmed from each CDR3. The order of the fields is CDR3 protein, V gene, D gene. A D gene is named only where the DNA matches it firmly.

cdr3_aa: ASSSGTVGGYT; v_call: TRBV5-6; d_call: TRBD1
cdr3_aa: ASSLSTLETQY; v_call: TRBV7-2; d_call: NA
cdr3_aa: ASSDPFKGPEKLF; v_call: TRBV2; d_call: NA
cdr3_aa: ASSPMNTEAF; v_call: TRBV18; d_call: NA
cdr3_aa: ASRFGASNQPQH; v_call: TRBV7-8; d_call: NA
cdr3_aa: ASSQTGGREKLF; v_call: TRBV28; d_call: TRBD1
cdr3_aa: ASSRGGGYNEQF; v_call: TRBV28; d_call: NA
cdr3_aa: ASRHTGGYEQY; v_call: TRBV6-5; d_call: TRBD1
cdr3_aa: ASSLGILEAF; v_call: TRBV3-1/TRBV3-2; d_call: NA
cdr3_aa: ASSLGRGQGIRSNTEAF; v_call: TRBV13; d_call: TRBD1
cdr3_aa: ASSLGTGGSPLH; v_call: TRBV5-5; d_call: TRBD1
cdr3_aa: ASSPGTALLNTEAF; v_call: TRBV18; d_call: TRBD1
cdr3_aa: ASSQVVRGGAFDEQF; v_call: TRBV3-1/TRBV3-2; d_call: TRBD2
cdr3_aa: ASSLGTEAYGYT; v_call: TRBV7-9; d_call: NA
cdr3_aa: SVGKQDTRGSEAF; v_call: TRBV29-1; d_call: NA
cdr3_aa: ASSGREAGPHEQF; v_call: TRBV6-5; d_call: TRBD2
cdr3_aa: ASSPTDRANTGELF; v_call: TRBV18; d_call: TRBD1